Each of the 27 T cell receptor beta chains below was sequenced from the same sample in a study of control samples from healthy donors and cancer patients. Clones were sequenced by immunoSEQ multiplex PCR, and TCRdb holds only the in-frame ones, with some missing. This table has fewer than 150,000 clones, approximately 91% appearing once. The sequencing input was blood. These receptors originate from a woman aged 18-29 years in good health.

The gene calls are TRBV7-2 and TRBJ1-1, with D hard to call. The V and J ends lost 0 bases and 4 bases respectively, with 9 bases between them. Germline assignment: CDR1 SGHTA and CDR2 FQGNSA. CDR3 size: 14 residues. The CDR3 loop is CASSLAPSFTEAFF. The DNA for the CDR3 is TGTGCCAGCAGCTTAGCACCCAGCTTCACTGAAGCTTTCTTT.

The chain recombines TRBV13 with TRBJ2-7; D call uncertain. V was trimmed by 0 bases and J by 1 base, leaving 4 bases between them. The germline gives CDR1 PRHDT, CDR2 FYEKMQ (reference sequence). The CDR3 contains 13 residues. CDR3 region: CASSLGRSYEQYF. As DNA, the CDR3 is TGTGCCAGCAGCTTAGGCCGGTCCTACGAGCAGTACTTC.

The chain is built from TRBV7-3 and TRBJ1-1, with D possibly TRBD1 on 6 matching bases. Germline CDR1 and CDR2: SGHTA and FQGTGA. The CDR3 is 13 residues long. Between the trimmed V and J ends, which lost 3 bases and 5 bases, there was a span of 10 bases. CDR3 in amino acids: CASSLTGTTEAFF. The CDR3 DNA reads TGTGCCAGCAGCTTGACCGGGACAACTGAAGCTTTCTTT.

The V and J genes are TRBV6-6 and TRBJ2-5, with 7 bases matching TRBD1. In germline, CDR1 is MNHNY, CDR2 SVGAGI (reference sequence). V was clipped by 2 bases and J by 1 base; unmatched bases: 7. The CDR3 is 16 residues long. The CDR3 here is CASSYALGGPQETQYF. In DNA, the CDR3 is TGTGCCAGCAGTTACGCCCTAGGGGGCCCCCAAGAGACCCAGTACTTC.

The rearrangement uses TRBV7-6 and TRBJ2-7; D perhaps matches TRBD2 (5 bases). The CDR3 spans 14 residues. Per the germline V gene, CDR1 is SGHVS and CDR2 is FNYEAQ. V lost 1 base, J lost 3 bases, and 10 bases lay in between. This chain's CDR3 is CASSLEPGDYEQYF. CDR3 DNA sequence: TGTGCCAGCAGCTTAGAGCCCGGGGACTACGAGCAGTACTTC.

The chain combines TRBV30 with TRBJ2-3; no clear D. Germline V gives CDR1 GTSNPN, CDR2 SVGIG (reference sequence). V was clipped by 2 bases and J by 4 bases, with 10 bases between them. The CDR3 contains 13 residues. The CDR3 spells CAWSPGPSDTQYF. The CDR3 region has the DNA TGTGCCTGGAGTCCCGGGCCGTCAGATACGCAGTATTTT.

Only one count was recorded for this clone. The chain links TRBV7-2 to TRBJ2-5; D not certain. Germline-derived CDR1 and CDR2 are SGHTA and FQGNSA. There are 14 residues in the CDR3. Trimming took 1 base from V and 1 from J, leaving 7 bases between them. The CDR3 DNA is TGTGCCAGCAGCTTAGACACACTCCAAGAGACCCAGTACTTC. Its protein product is CASSLDTLQETQYF.

This clone was detected once. This sequence joins TRBV3-1 (or the pseudogene TRBV3-2) and TRBJ2-7; TRBD2 might be the D (6 bases). This CDR3 region has 16 residues. Germline assignment: CDR1 LGHDT and CDR2 YNNKEL (reference sequence). The V gene lost 0 bases and the J gene lost 4 bases, with 16 bases spanning the gap. CDR3 in amino acids: CASSQERGLTLYEQYF. The CDR3 nucleotides are TGTGCCAGCAGCCAAGAACGGGGACTGACCCTTTACGAGCAGTACTTC.

This chain connects TRBV5-4 to TRBJ1-1, with 8 positions matching TRBD1. CDR1 and CDR2 from the germline V gene are SGHNT and YYREEE (reference sequence). This CDR3 has 14 amino acids. The J segment lost 3 bases and the V segment lost 4 bases, leaving 5 bases of the junction unmatched. For the CDR3, the DNA is TGTGCCAGCAGCATACCACAGGGGGACACTGAAGCTTTCTTT. It specifies CASSIPQGDTEAFF.

CDR3 loop: CASSLRTGYGYTF. CDR3 coding DNA: TGTGCCAGCAGTTTGCGGACGGGGTATGGCTACACCTTC. This sequence joins TRBV28 and TRBJ1-2; D is undetermined. With 3 bases removed from V and 5 bases from J, the gap between germline ends came to 10 bases. Germline loops: CDR1 MDHEN, CDR2 SYDVKM. CDR3 length equals 13 residues.

The chain combines TRBV14 with TRBJ2-7, with D unresolved. This CDR3 region has 15 residues. V shed 3 bases and J shed 3 bases, with 15 bases lying between them. Germline V lookup: CDR1 SGHDN, CDR2 FVKESK. CDR3 bases: TGTGCCAGCAGCCACCTGGCAGCCTTGGACTACGAGCAGTACTTC. Residues: CASSHLAALDYEQYF.

The rearrangement joins TRBV28 to TRBJ1-5, with 10 bases that match TRBD1. CDR1 is MDHEN, CDR2 SYDVKM, per germline. The CDR3 length is 15 residues. V was clipped by 6 bases and J by 4 bases; unmatched bases: 6. The CDR3 sequence: CASRTDRGTNQPQHF. The CDR3 DNA reads as TGTGCCAGCAGAACGGACAGGGGGACAAATCAGCCCCAGCATTTT. The complete variable domain, with remaining parts taken from reference TRBV28 and TRBJ1-5, reads DVKVTQSSRYLVKRTGEKVFLECVQDMDHENMFWYRQDPGLGLRLIYFSYDVKMKEKGDIPEGYSVSREKKERFSLILESASTNQTSMYLCASRTDRGTNQPQHFGDGTRLSIL.

This chain joins TRBV7-6 and TRBJ2-7, with TRBD1 matching 7 bases. This CDR3 has 12 amino acids. J gave up 6 bases and V 5 bases, and 4 bases lay outside the gene matches. Germline V CDR1 and CDR2: SGHVS, FNYEAQ. This CDR3 is CASSPGTAEQYF. CDR3 coding DNA: TGTGCCAGCAGCCCCGGGACAGCCGAGCAGTACTTC.

The chain uses TRBV29-1 and TRBJ2-3, with 11 nucleotides matching TRBD2. The germline CDR1 and CDR2 sequences are SQVTM and ANQGSEA. The J segment lost 4 bases and the V segment lost 1 base, leaving 10 bases of the junction unmatched. This CDR3 has 17 amino acids. CDR3 sequence: CSVEALAGGLGADTQYF. The CDR3 region has the DNA TGCAGCGTTGAAGCATTAGCGGGGGGGCTAGGCGCAGATACGCAGTATTTT.

The chain combines TRBV7-2 with TRBJ1-5; 7 bases fit TRBD1. The CDR3 has 15 amino acids. Germline-derived CDR1 and CDR2 are SGHTA and FQGNSA. After removal of 4 bases from V and 6 bases from J, the junction contained 9 bases not matched to a gene. The CDR3 loop reads CASSSPGQVGQPQHF. In DNA form, the CDR3 reads TGTGCCAGCAGCTCCCCTGGACAGGTGGGTCAGCCCCAGCATTTT.

The chain combines TRBV4-3 with TRBJ2-6; D may be TRBD2 (6 bases). The CDR3 extends over 19 amino acids. V was pared by 0 bases and J by 1 base, with 16 bases between. Germline CDR1 reads LGHNA; CDR2 reads YSLEER. The CDR3 sequence: CASSQDLQREASGANVLTF. In DNA, the CDR3 is TGCGCCAGCAGCCAAGATCTCCAAAGGGAGGCTTCTGGGGCCAACGTCCTGACTTTC.

The DNA of the CDR3 is TGTGCCAGCAGTTACTCGCAAGGGGCTGGCTACACCTTC. Amino acids: CASSYSQGAGYTF. The chain joins TRBV6-5 to TRBJ1-2, with a weak D call TRBD1 (5 bases). Germline values: CDR1 MNHEY, CDR2 SVGAGI. The CDR3 totals 13 residues. Trimming removed 0 bases from V and 7 bases from J, with 9 bases in between.

The V and J genes are TRBV4-3 and TRBJ2-3; 14 bases align to TRBD2. Germline CDR1 is LGHNA and CDR2 is YSLEER. The CDR3 totals 18 residues. V lost 4 bases, J lost 1 base, and 7 bases stayed unmatched. CDR3 DNA: TGCGCCAGCAGCCCCAGGACTAGCGGGAGGAGGGGCACAGATACGCAGTATTTT. Its protein is CASSPRTSGRRGTDTQYF.

This chain links TRBV7-9 with TRBJ2-1; D not resolved. With 5 bases removed from V and 14 bases from J, the gap between germline ends came to 16 bases. Germline CDR1 reads SEHNR; CDR2 reads FQNEAQ (reference sequence). This CDR3 contains 12 residues. The CDR3 DNA follows: TGTGCCAGCAGCCTATCAGCCCAGAGGAAGTTCTTC. Its translation: CASSLSAQRKFF. Supplemented by reference TRBV7-9 and TRBJ2-1, the full variable domain reads DTGVSQNPRHKITKRGQNVTFRCDPISEHNRLYWYRQTLGQGPEFLTYFQNEAQLEKSRLLSDRFSAERPKGSFSTLEIQRTEQGDSAMYLCASSLSAQRKFFGPGTRLTVL.

This clone was counted a single time. The chain joins TRBV24-1 to TRBJ2-5; 10 bases match TRBD2. Losses at the gene ends were 7 bases for V and 2 bases for J; bases not matched to a gene: 0. Germline V CDR1 and CDR2: KGHDR, SFDVKD. The CDR3 runs 13 residues. The CDR3 bases are TGTGCCACCAGAGCGGGGGGGCAAGAGACCCAGTACTTC. Translation gives CATRAGGQETQYF.

The chain combines TRBV7-8 with TRBJ1-5; a possible D gene is TRBD1 (5 bases). V lost 4 bases to trimming and J lost 7 bases, with 14 bases between them. This CDR3 contains 14 residues. Looked up from germline, CDR1 is SGHVS and CDR2 is FQNEAQ. The CDR3 DNA follows: TGTGCCAGCAGCTCTAGCGGGGCCGGACAGCCCCAGCATTTT. Its translation is CASSSSGAGQPQHF.

The chain carries TRBV28 and TRBJ1-1, with TRBD1 identical over 12 bases. Germline loops: CDR1 MDHEN, CDR2 SYDVKM. Germline trimming cut 1 base from V and 5 bases from J; bases unmatched to any gene: 8. This CDR3 comprises 17 residues. CDR3 residues: CASSLYGDRGLGTEAFF. CDR3 DNA: TGTGCCAGCAGTTTATACGGGGACAGGGGGCTGGGTACTGAAGCTTTCTTT.

The chain combines TRBV9 with TRBJ1-1; weak D call: TRBD1 (5 bases). Trimming stripped 4 bases from V and 1 base from J, with 11 bases between. The CDR3 runs 14 residues. Germline V gives CDR1 SGDLS, CDR2 YYNGEE. CDR3 sequence: CASSPGDQNTEAFF. The CDR3 DNA follows: TGTGCCAGCAGCCCCGGGGACCAGAACACTGAAGCTTTCTTT.

The rearrangement uses TRBV19 and TRBJ1-5, with 8 bases fitting TRBD1. Per the germline V gene, CDR1 is LNHDA and CDR2 is SQIVND (reference sequence). The CDR3 has 16 amino acids. V lost 1 base to trimming and J lost 2 bases; unmatched junction nucleotides: 4. The DNA for the CDR3 is TGTGCCAGTAGTATAGGCTTGGGACAGGGCAATCAGCCCCAGCATTTT. Residues: CASSIGLGQGNQPQHF.

The V and J genes are TRBV6-5 and TRBJ2-3; D not certain. The ends were cut back, 2 bases at V and 0 bases at J, with 6 bases in the middle. Germline loops: CDR1 MNHEY, CDR2 SVGAGI. The CDR3 has 14 amino acids. CDR3 amino acids: CASSYASSTDTQYF. The CDR3 DNA follows: TGTGCCAGCAGTTACGCCAGTAGCACAGATACGCAGTATTTT.

This clone was found once. The chain links TRBV4-3 to TRBJ2-6; 8 bases agree with TRBD1. V trimming: 0 bases; J trimming: 2 bases; junction bases outside the gene matches: 3. The CDR3 is made up of 17 amino acids. CDR1 is LGHNA and CDR2 is YSLEER in the germline V gene. The CDR3 DNA sequence: TGCGCCAGCAGCCAAGACGGACAGGGCACTGGGGCCAACGTCCTGACTTTC. It encodes CASSQDGQGTGANVLTF.

The V and J genes are TRBV30 and TRBJ1-3; no clear D gene. The CDR3 contains 14 residues. Trimming removed 2 bases at V and 2 bases at J, with 10 bases between. Germline CDR1 GTSNPN, CDR2 SVGIG (reference sequence). CDR3 sequence reads: CAWSRRQPGNTIYF. The CDR3 DNA reads as TGTGCCTGGAGTCGACGACAACCTGGAAACACCATATATTTT.